This T cell receptor (beta chain) appears in the sequencing data of a study of T cells in Graves' hyperthyroidism and ophthalmopathy. Study-wide results and caveats: In the blood, most expanded thyroid clonotypes above 0.001 appeared as well.

TCR beta CDR3 sequences were amplified from RNA transcripts. With the HTBI primer set, the TCR CDR3 went through a first round of RT-PCR. TCRdb redid the calling of the multiplex PCR reads with MiXCR, one entry per CDR3 protein. The repertoire holds about 710,000 distinct CDR3 sequences, with 15% to 20% as singletons. This clonotype was seen a handful of times. The antigen is not known. Among the patients, aged 18 to 65, hyperthyroidism was newly diagnosed and had lasted under 2 months. Reasons for excluding patients were uncontrolled infection, other autoimmune disease, pregnancy or lactation. Clinical symptoms, serum thyroxine, TRAb, thyroid ultrasound and orbital computed tomography established diagnosis. Trimming removed 2 bases from V and 2 bases from J, with 16 bases in between. This CDR3 has 16 residues. Germline assignment: CDR1 SGHDT and CDR2 YYEEEE.

The rearrangement links TRBV5-6 to TRBJ2-5, with a weak D call TRBD2 (6 bases). Sequenced input: blood. This receptor was taken from a man aged 18 to 29 with Graves' hyperthyroidism. The CDR3 DNA follows: TGTGCCAGCAGCTTCCTCGGGAGCGTATTACAAGAGACCCAGTACTTC. Residues: CASSFLGSVLQETQYF.